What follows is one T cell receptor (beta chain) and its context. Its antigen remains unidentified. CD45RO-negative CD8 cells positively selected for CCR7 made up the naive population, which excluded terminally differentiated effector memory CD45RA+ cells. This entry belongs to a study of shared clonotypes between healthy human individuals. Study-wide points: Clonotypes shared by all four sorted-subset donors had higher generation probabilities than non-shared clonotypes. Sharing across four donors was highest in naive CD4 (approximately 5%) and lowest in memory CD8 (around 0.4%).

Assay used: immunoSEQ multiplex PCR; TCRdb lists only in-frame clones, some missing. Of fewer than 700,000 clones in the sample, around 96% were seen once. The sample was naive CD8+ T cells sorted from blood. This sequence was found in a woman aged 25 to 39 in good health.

CDR3 sequence reads: CASSRTIGLAGELFF. The CDR3 nucleotides are TGTGCCAGCAGTAGGACTATAGGGTTGGCCGGGGAGCTGTTTTTT. The chain couples TRBV6-5 to TRBJ2-2, with TRBD2 as a possible D gene (6 bases). The CDR3 runs 15 residues. The germline V gene has CDR1 MNHEY and CDR2 SVGAGI. V lost 5 bases, J lost 6 bases, and 16 bases lay in between.